This T cell receptor (beta chain) originates from a study of T cells after yellow fever vaccination. Of note for this clonotype: Its antigen remains unidentified.

The CDR3 extends over 15 amino acids. Germline values: CDR1 MGHRA, CDR2 YSYEKL. Trimming removed 4 bases at V and 0 bases at J, with 12 bases between. Findings of the study overall: Although the secondary response was weaker, it peaked faster, at day 5 versus 15. Abundant clonotypes from the bulk population could contaminate FACS-sorted repertoires.

TCRdb ran MiXCR on the 5' RACE reads and lists one entry per CDR3 protein. The sample records hundreds of thousands of distinct CDR3 sequences, around a tenth being singletons. The receptor's source is a man younger than 30 who received the YFV17D yellow fever vaccine. The V and J genes are TRBV4-1 and TRBJ2-5, with a weak D call TRBD1 (5 bases). The sample in question was PBMCs, obtained on the day of the first yellow fever vaccination. DNA of the CDR3: TGCGCCAGCAGCCCGTGGGGCAGGGACCAAGAGACCCAGTACTTC. It translates to CASSPWGRDQETQYF.